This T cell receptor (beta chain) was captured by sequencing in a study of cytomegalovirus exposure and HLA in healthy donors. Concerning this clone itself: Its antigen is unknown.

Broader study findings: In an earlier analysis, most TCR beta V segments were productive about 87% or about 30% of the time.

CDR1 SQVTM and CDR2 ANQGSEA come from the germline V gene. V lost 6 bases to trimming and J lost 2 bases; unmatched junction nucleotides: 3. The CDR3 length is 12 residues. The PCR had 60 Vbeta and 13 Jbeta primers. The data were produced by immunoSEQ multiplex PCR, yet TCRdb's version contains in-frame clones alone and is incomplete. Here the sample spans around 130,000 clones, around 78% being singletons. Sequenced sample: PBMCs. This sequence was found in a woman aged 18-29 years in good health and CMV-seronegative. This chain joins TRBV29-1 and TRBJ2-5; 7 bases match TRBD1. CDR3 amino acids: CSVARGQETQYF. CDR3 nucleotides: TGCAGCGTCGCCAGGGGGCAAGAGACCCAGTACTTC.